This is a list of T cell receptor beta chains from one sample in a study of blood T cell repertoires in COVID-19. Clones were sequenced by immunoSEQ multiplex PCR, and TCRdb holds only the in-frame ones, with some missing. The profile covers 250,000 to 350,000 clones, with around 82% appearing a single time and 15% to 19% taken by the ten largest. The source material was peripheral blood. The receptors stem from a person aged 65-85 years with COVID-19, enrolled during active disease. CDR3s leave out the opening cysteine and the closing phenylalanine or tryptophan. Fields, in order: V gene, J gene, CDR3 protein.

TRBV6-1	TRBJ1-5	ASSEAAGGIVGSNQPQH
TRBV28	TRBJ1-6	ASSSGGAGSYNSPLH
TRBV11-2	TRBJ1-4	ASSPGQRPNEKLF
TRBV7-9	TRBJ1-6	ASRQTGDNSPLH
TRBV29-1	TRBJ1-2	SVDSGAHT
TRBV28	TRBJ2-7	ASSLTRGGRYEQY
TRBV2	TRBJ1-6	ASSENSVQGHNSPLH
TRBV19	TRBJ2-3	ASSRGQVGPDTQY
TRBV6-5	TRBJ1-3	ASSRSEVSGNTIY
TRBV24-1	TRBJ1-2	ATSDSGQHYGYT
TRBV9	TRBJ2-3	ASSVDSVSTDTQY
TRBV5-1	TRBJ2-5	ASSRTSGGAETQY
TRBV27	TRBJ2-7	ASSLGRYYEQY
TRBV7-2	TRBJ2-7	ASSLGRRASYEQY
TRBV5-5	TRBJ1-6	ASRDRDRGRWLGNSPLH
TRBV2	TRBJ1-4	ASSVSGGLF
TRBV6-2/TRBV6-3	TRBJ2-1	ASSYSVRSQQF
TRBV30	TRBJ1-5	AWRPTGNQPQH
TRBV21-1	TRBJ2-7	ASSKLGLAEIYYEQY
TRBV30	TRBJ2-3	AWSVRRTDTQY
TRBV19	TRBJ1-4	ASSHPGITGTGTNEKLF
TRBV3-1/TRBV3-2	TRBJ1-1	ASSRRGSTEAF
TRBV7-2	TRBJ2-7	ASSLARTYEQY
TRBV12-3/TRBV12-4	TRBJ2-3	ASSYLGGDTQY
TRBV5-8	TRBJ2-1	ASRREISYNEQF
TRBV20-1	TRBJ2-3	SASDPRTGESDTQY
TRBV15	TRBJ1-2	ATSPQNPLYGYT
TRBV7-2	TRBJ2-5	ASSESDIQETQY
TRBV7-2	TRBJ2-1	ASSRRPSTSGGHEQF
TRBV7-2	TRBJ2-3	ASSSGYTQY
TRBV6-5	TRBJ1-2	ASRQSTLLGYGYT
TRBV30	TRBJ2-1	AWASGRFYNEQF
TRBV7-2	TRBJ1-3	ASSFIGGNGNTIY
TRBV21-1	TRBJ2-7	ASSNVAGPGEQY
TRBV5-6	TRBJ2-7	ASSLIWTGYEQY
TRBV19	TRBJ1-1	ASARGQGYTEAF
TRBV6-5	TRBJ1-1	ASSYFGRAGTEAF
TRBV6-5	TRBJ2-7	ASRVAGRYEQY
TRBV7-2	TRBJ2-3	ASSFLAASTDTQY
TRBV19	TRBJ1-1	ASSIEARRGGTEAF
TRBV7-2	TRBJ2-7	ASSPRASGVDEQY
TRBV19	TRBJ2-5	ASSTAWVSQQETQY
TRBV6-6	TRBJ1-1	ASSYQNEIREAF
TRBV10-1	TRBJ2-7	ASEPTGSYEQY
TRBV30	TRBJ1-2	AWGTGDGYT
TRBV5-1	TRBJ2-1	ASSLAKTTGTPAYNEQF
TRBV30	TRBJ2-5	AWNGGTSTGEETQY
TRBV27	TRBJ2-2	ASSPLTSGTGELF